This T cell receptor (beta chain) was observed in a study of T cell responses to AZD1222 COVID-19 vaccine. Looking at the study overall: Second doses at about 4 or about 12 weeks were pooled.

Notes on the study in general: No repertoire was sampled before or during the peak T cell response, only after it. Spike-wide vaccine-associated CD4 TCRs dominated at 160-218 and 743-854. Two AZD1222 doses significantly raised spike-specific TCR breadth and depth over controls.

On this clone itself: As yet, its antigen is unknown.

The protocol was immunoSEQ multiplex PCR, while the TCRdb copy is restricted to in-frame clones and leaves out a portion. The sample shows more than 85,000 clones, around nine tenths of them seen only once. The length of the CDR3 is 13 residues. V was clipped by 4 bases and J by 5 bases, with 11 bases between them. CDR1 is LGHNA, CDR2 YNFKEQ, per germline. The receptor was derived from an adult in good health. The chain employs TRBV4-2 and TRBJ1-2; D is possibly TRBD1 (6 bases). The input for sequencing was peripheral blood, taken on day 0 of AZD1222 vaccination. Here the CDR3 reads CASSPPRGYGYTF. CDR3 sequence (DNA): TGTGCCAGCAGCCCACCCAGGGGTTATGGCTACACCTTC.